Listed here are 22 T cell receptor beta chains from one sample, sequenced in a study of blood T cell repertoires in COVID-19. Sequencing was performed with immunoSEQ multiplex PCR; in TCRdb, only in-frame clones are kept and a portion is missing. This table has more than 110,000 clones, approximately 84% appearing once. Input material: peripheral blood. The source of these receptors is a human donor in a cohort sampled during active COVID-19.

This clone showed up just a few times. The chain employs TRBV6-5 and TRBJ1-5; D gene unclear. V lost 10 bases and J lost 1, with 14 bases in between. The CDR3 has 14 residues. Germline CDR1 and CDR2: MNHEY and SVGAGI. The CDR3 DNA reads as TGTGCCACTTCCCCCGACTTCAGCAATCAGCCCCAGCATTTT. It yields the protein CATSPDFSNQPQHF.

This chain joins TRBV6-5 and TRBJ2-7, with 7 bases aligning to TRBD2. The germline V gene encodes CDR1 MNHEY and CDR2 SVGAGI. The CDR3 has 14 residues. V was pared by 0 bases and J by 6 bases, with 5 bases of the junction left unmatched. CDR3 in DNA: TGTGCCAGCAGTTACTCGCAGCGGGGCGGCGAGCAGTACTTC. Translating it yields CASSYSQRGGEQYF.

The V gene is TRBV19, the J gene TRBJ2-7; 7 positions match TRBD1. CDR3 length equals 15 residues. Unmatched junction bases numbered 11, after V lost 4 bases and J lost 5 bases. Germline V gives CDR1 LNHDA, CDR2 SQIVND (reference sequence). CDR3 sequence: CASSTETTGINEQYF. The CDR3 DNA reads as TGTGCCAGTAGTACGGAGACGACAGGGATCAACGAGCAGTACTTC. Based on the CDR3 plus reference TRBV19 and TRBJ2-7, the full variable domain is DGGITQSPKYLFRKEGQNVTLSCEQNLNHDAMYWYRQDPGQGLRLIYYSQIVNDFQKGDIAEGYSVSREKKESFPLTVTSAQKNPTAFYLCASSTETTGINEQYFGPGTRLTVT.

The rearrangement links TRBV28 to TRBJ2-7, with D possibly TRBD2 on 7 matching bases. V was cut by 10 bases and J by 0 bases, with 19 bases left in between. The CDR3 is 15 amino acids. Germline V gene lookup returns CDR1 MDHEN and CDR2 SYDVKM. The CDR3 DNA sequence: TGTGCCATCCGCCGGGGAGGGGGGACCTCCTACGAGCAGTACTTC. It is translated as CAIRRGGGTSYEQYF. The entire variable domain, with the rest obtained from reference TRBV28 and TRBJ2-7, is as follows: DVKVTQSSRYLVKRTGEKVFLECVQDMDHENMFWYRQDPGLGLRLIYFSYDVKMKEKGDIPEGYSVSREKKERFSLILESASTNQTSMYLCAIRRGGGTSYEQYFGPGTRLTVT.

This clone was seen more than once but under ten times. The rearrangement joins TRBV6-2 or TRBV6-3 to TRBJ2-1; 7 bases are a match to TRBD2. This CDR3 has 15 amino acids. Germline V CDR1 and CDR2: MNHEY, SVGEGT. With 6 bases clipped from V and 4 bases from J, the junction kept 9 bases outside the gene matches. The CDR3 DNA follows: TGTGCCAGCAGCCACAGTGGGGGGGGATACAATGAGCAGTTCTTC. Amino acids: CASSHSGGGYNEQFF.

The chain uses TRBV10-1 and TRBJ2-3, with TRBD1 identical over 9 bases. Looked up from germline, CDR1 is WNHNN and CDR2 is SYGVQD (reference sequence). Trimming cost V 3 bases and J 2 bases; bases outside gene matches: 3. The CDR3 runs 15 residues. In nucleotides, the CDR3 is TGCGCCAGCAGTGAAGACAGGGGGTACACAGATACGCAGTATTTT. Residues: CASSEDRGYTDTQYF.

The chain uses TRBV19 and TRBJ1-1; TRBD1 matches at 8 bases. The CDR3 loop spans 16 amino acids. Trimming took 6 bases from V and 5 from J; bases not matched to a gene: 14. CDR1 and CDR2 (germline): LNHDA, SQIVND (reference sequence). CDR3 protein: CASSRTGLNWGTEAFF. The CDR3 nucleotides are TGTGCCAGTAGCCGGACAGGGCTTAATTGGGGTACTGAAGCTTTCTTT.

The rearrangement uses TRBV3-1 (or the pseudogene TRBV3-2) and TRBJ2-3, with D possibly matching TRBD1 (5 bases). Germline CDR1 reads LGHDT; CDR2 reads YNNKEL (reference sequence). This CDR3 contains 12 residues. V was clipped by 0 bases and J by 10 bases, with 8 bases between them. CDR3 bases: TGTGCCAGCAGCCAAGAGGGGCAGGCGCAGTATTTT. Protein product: CASSQEGQAQYF.

This clone was seen once. The J gene is TRBJ2-5, the V gene TRBV19, with 7 bases lining up with TRBD1. There are 15 residues in the CDR3. Germline loops: CDR1 LNHDA, CDR2 SQIVND (reference sequence). V was clipped by 5 bases and J by 0 bases; unmatched bases: 6. The CDR3 here is CASSGGQEYQETQYF. The CDR3 coding sequence is TGTGCCAGTAGTGGCGGACAGGAGTACCAAGAGACCCAGTACTTC.

V usage is TRBV19 and J usage is TRBJ2-2; possibly TRBD1 for D (5 bases). The CDR3 runs to 14 residues. The V end lost 5 bases, the J end lost 5 bases, and 12 bases lay between the germline ends. Germline V gene data show CDR1 as LNHDA and CDR2 as SQIVND (reference sequence). The CDR3 DNA is TGTGCCAGTAGTCAACAGGATGGAACCGGGGAGCTGTTTTTT. It encodes CASSQQDGTGELFF.

This rearrangement joins TRBV5-6 to TRBJ1-2; TRBD1 aligns across 12 bases. Per the germline V gene, CDR1 is SGHDT and CDR2 is YYEEEE. The CDR3 extends over 14 amino acids. V lost 4 bases, J lost 8 bases, and 6 bases stayed unmatched. CDR3 nucleotide sequence: TGTGCCAGCAGCCCGGGACAGGGGGCGGGGGGCTACACCTTC. The encoded protein is CASSPGQGAGGYTF.

The chain uses TRBV6-1 and TRBJ2-7, with D perhaps matching TRBD1 (5 bases). This CDR3 has 13 amino acids. The V gene lost 1 base and the J gene lost 6 bases, with 10 bases spanning the gap. Germline lookup yields CDR1 MNHNS and CDR2 SASEGT. The CDR3 loop is CASSEVDSLEQYF. In DNA form, the CDR3 reads TGTGCCAGCAGTGAAGTCGACAGCCTCGAGCAGTACTTC.

V gene TRBV29-1 combines with J gene TRBJ1-1, with 7 bases matching TRBD1. The junction had 8 bases not matched to a gene; V was cut back by 6 bases and J by 1 base. Germline CDR1 SQVTM, CDR2 ANQGSEA. The CDR3 runs to 14 residues. CDR3 amino acids: CSVGVDRQNTEAFF. Written as DNA, the CDR3 is TGCAGCGTGGGAGTGGACAGGCAGAACACTGAAGCTTTCTTT.

This chain links TRBV6-5 with TRBJ2-1; 9 nucleotides agree with TRBD1. Germline CDR1 and CDR2: MNHEY and SVGAGI. The CDR3 totals 15 residues. After removal of 6 bases from V and 5 bases from J, the junction contained 8 bases not matched to a gene. CDR3 residues: CASRPGTGTDNEQFF. In nucleotides, the CDR3 is TGTGCCAGCAGGCCCGGGACAGGGACCGACAATGAGCAGTTCTTC.

A single count supports this clone. The chain carries TRBV6-5 and TRBJ1-2; a possible D gene is TRBD1 (6 bases). This CDR3 is built from 14 residues. V lost 4 bases and J 5 bases, leaving 14 bases between the germline ends. Per the germline V gene, CDR1 is MNHEY and CDR2 is SVGAGI. In nucleotides, the CDR3 is TGTGCCAGCAGTTCCCCCGGGAGGGGGTATGGCTACACCTTC. It yields the protein CASSSPGRGYGYTF.

The chain combines TRBV24-1 with TRBJ2-2; 7 nucleotides line up with TRBD2. Germline CDR1 is KGHDR and CDR2 is SFDVKD. Trimming removed 4 bases from V and 6 bases from J; junction bases left unmatched: 13. This CDR3 comprises 17 residues. The CDR3: CATSDARGGGSAGELFF. The CDR3 DNA sequence: TGTGCCACCAGTGACGCCCGTGGCGGGGGTTCGGCCGGGGAGCTGTTTTTT.

The chain couples TRBV18 to TRBJ2-3, with 11 bases that match TRBD2. Germline V gene data show CDR1 as KGHSH and CDR2 as LQKENI. After removal of 4 bases from V and 2 bases from J, the junction contained 5 bases not matched to a gene. The CDR3 runs 16 residues. CDR3 sequence: CASSRTSGGPTDTQYF. CDR3 nucleotide sequence: TGTGCCAGCTCACGTACTAGCGGGGGTCCCACAGATACGCAGTATTTT.

As DNA, the CDR3 is TGTGCCAGCAGTTACGGGCTAGCGGGGTCATACGAGCAGTACTTC. Translating gives CASSYGLAGSYEQYF. The chain links TRBV6-5 to TRBJ2-7; TRBD2 matches at 9 bases. The CDR3 spans 15 residues. The germline V gene encodes CDR1 MNHEY and CDR2 SVGAGI. The V segment lost 2 bases and the J segment 4 bases; nucleotides outside the gene matches: 6.

The chain links TRBV6-4 to TRBJ2-1; D might be TRBD1 (7 bases). CDR1 is MRHNA, CDR2 SNTAGT, per germline. With 5 bases removed from V and 3 bases from J, the gap between germline ends came to 14 bases. There are 15 residues in the CDR3. CDR3 nucleotides: TGTGCCAGCAGTAACTATCAGGGGGGCTACAATGAGCAGTTCTTC. Translated: CASSNYQGGYNEQFF.

This clone came up once. The chain combines TRBV5-1 with TRBJ2-4; TRBD2 matches 10 bases. CDR3 length: 16 amino acids. The germline V gene encodes CDR1 SGHRS and CDR2 YFSETQ. V shed 5 bases, J shed 7 bases, and the junction held 12 bases outside the gene matches. The CDR3 coding sequence is TGCGCCAGCAGATCCGGGACTAGCGCCGATATCAACATTCAGTACTTC. Translating gives CASRSGTSADINIQYF.

The J gene is TRBJ1-2, the V gene TRBV20-1; the match to TRBD1 covers 7 bases. CDR1 is DFQATT and CDR2 is SNEGSKA in the germline V gene (reference sequence). After removal of 3 bases from V and 10 bases from J, the junction contained 8 bases not matched to a gene. The CDR3 loop spans 12 amino acids. CDR3 DNA: TGCAGTGCTAGTATGACAGGGAAGGACTACACCTTC. As protein: CSASMTGKDYTF.

The chain carries TRBV3-1 (or the pseudogene TRBV3-2) and TRBJ1-1; D is undetermined. Germline lookup yields CDR1 LGHDT and CDR2 YNNKEL (reference sequence). The V and J ends lost 2 bases and 9 bases respectively, with 13 bases between them. CDR3 length: 13 amino acids. CDR3 sequence (DNA): TGTGCCAGCAGCCAACCCTCCTCGGGGAAAGCTTTCTTT. As protein: CASSQPSSGKAFF.